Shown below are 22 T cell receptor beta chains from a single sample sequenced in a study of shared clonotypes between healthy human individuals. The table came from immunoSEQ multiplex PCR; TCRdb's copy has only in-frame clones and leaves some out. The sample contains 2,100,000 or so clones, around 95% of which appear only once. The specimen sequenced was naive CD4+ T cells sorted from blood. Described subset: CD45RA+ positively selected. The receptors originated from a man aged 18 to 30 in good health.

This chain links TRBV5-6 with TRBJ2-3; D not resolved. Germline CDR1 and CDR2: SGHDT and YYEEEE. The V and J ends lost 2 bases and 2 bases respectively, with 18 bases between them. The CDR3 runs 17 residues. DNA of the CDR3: TGTGCCAGCAGCTTAGTGGGTTGGGCCGTACACACAGATACGCAGTATTTT. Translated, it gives CASSLVGWAVHTDTQYF.

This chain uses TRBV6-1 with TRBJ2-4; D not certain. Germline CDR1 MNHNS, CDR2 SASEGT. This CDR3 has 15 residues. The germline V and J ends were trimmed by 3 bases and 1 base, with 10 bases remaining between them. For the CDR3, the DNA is TGTGCCAGCAGTGACAGACCTATGGCCAAAAACATTCAGTACTTC. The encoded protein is CASSDRPMAKNIQYF.

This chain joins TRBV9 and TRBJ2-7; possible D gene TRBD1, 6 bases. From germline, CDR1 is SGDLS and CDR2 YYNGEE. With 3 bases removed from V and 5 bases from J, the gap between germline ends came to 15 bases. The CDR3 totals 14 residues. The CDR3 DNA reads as TGTGCCAGCAGCGCGCAGCCAGGGGTCCACGAGCAGTACTTC. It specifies CASSAQPGVHEQYF.

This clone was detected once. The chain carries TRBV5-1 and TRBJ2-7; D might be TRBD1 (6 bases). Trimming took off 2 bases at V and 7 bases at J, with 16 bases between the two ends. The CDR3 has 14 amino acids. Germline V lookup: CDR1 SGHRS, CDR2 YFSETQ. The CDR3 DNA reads TGCGCCAGCAGCTTACTGGGGGCCTCTGAGGAGCAGTACTTC. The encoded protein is CASSLLGASEEQYF.

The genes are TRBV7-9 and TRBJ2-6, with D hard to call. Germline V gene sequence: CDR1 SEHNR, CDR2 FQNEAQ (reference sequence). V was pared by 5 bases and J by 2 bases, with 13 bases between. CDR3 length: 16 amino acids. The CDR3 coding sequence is TGTGCCAGCAGCGTTTCAGACCGGCCTGGGGCCAACGTCCTGACTTTC. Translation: CASSVSDRPGANVLTF.

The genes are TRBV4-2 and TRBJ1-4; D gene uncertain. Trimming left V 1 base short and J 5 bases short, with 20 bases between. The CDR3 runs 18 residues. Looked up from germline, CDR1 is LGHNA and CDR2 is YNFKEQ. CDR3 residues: CASSQGGVVQRENEKLFF. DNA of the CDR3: TGTGCCAGCAGCCAAGGAGGTGTAGTACAGAGAGAAAATGAAAAACTGTTTTTT.

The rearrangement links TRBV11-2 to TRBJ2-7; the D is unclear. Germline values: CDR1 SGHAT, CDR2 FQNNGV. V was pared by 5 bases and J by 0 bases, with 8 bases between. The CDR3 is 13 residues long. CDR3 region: CASSPGFSYEQYF. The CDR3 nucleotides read TGTGCCAGCAGCCCGGGCTTCTCCTACGAGCAGTACTTC.

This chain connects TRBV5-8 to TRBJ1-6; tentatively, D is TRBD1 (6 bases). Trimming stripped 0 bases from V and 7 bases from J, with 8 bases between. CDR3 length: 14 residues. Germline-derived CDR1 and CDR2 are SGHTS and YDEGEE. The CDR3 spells CASSLGQANSPLHF. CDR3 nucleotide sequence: TGTGCCAGCAGCTTGGGACAGGCAAATTCACCCCTCCACTTT.

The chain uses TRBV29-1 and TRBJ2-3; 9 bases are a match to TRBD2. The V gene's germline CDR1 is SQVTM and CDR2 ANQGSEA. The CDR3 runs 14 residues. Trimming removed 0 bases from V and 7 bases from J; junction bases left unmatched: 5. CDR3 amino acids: CSVEDFSGGNTQYF. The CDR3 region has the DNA TGCAGCGTTGAAGACTTCAGCGGGGGGAATACGCAGTATTTT.

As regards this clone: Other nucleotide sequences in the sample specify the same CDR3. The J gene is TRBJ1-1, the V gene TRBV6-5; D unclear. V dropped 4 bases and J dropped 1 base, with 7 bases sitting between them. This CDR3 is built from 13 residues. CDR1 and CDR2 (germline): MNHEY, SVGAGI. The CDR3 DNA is TGTGCCAGCAGTTCCGGACGGAACACTGAAGCTTTCTTT. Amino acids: CASSSGRNTEAFF.

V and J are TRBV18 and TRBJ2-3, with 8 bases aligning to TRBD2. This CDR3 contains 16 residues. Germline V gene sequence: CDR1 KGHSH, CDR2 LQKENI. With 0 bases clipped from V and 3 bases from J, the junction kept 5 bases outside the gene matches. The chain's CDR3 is CASSPPWSGGTDTQYF. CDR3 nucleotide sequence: TGTGCCAGCTCACCACCTTGGAGCGGGGGAACAGATACGCAGTATTTT.

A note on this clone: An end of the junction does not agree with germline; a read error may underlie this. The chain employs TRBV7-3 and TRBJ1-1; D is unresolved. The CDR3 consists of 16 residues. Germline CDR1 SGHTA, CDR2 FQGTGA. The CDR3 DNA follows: TGTACCAGCAGCTTATTTGCGGGGATTGAGGGAACTGAAGCTTTCTTT. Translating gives CTSSLFAGIEGTEAFF. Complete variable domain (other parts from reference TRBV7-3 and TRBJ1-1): GAGVSQTPSNKVTEKGKYVELRCDPISGHTALYWYRQSLGQGPEFLIYFQGTGAADDSGLPNDRFFAVRPEGSVSTLKIQRTERGDSAVYLCTSSLFAGIEGTEAFFGQGTRLTVV.

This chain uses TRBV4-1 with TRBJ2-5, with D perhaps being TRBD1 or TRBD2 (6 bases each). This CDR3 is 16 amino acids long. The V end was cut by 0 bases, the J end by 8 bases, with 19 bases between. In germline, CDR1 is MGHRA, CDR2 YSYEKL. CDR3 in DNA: TGCGCCAGCAGCCAAGATCGGGGGCTAGCTCTGGGCACCCAGTACTTC. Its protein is CASSQDRGLALGTQYF.

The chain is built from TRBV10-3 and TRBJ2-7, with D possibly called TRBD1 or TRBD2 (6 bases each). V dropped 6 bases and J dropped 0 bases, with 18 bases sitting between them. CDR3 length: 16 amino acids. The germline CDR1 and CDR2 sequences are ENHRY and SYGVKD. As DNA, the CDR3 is TGTGCCATCAGCAAACCCGGGGGCTTGGGCTCCTACGAGCAGTACTTC. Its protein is CAISKPGGLGSYEQYF.

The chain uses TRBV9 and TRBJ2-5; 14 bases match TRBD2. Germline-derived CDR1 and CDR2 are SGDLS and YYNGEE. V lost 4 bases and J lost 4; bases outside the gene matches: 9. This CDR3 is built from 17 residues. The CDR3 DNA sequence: TGTGCCAGCAGCCTCACCCCGGGACTAGCGGGAGTAGAGACCCAGTACTTC. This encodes CASSLTPGLAGVETQYF.

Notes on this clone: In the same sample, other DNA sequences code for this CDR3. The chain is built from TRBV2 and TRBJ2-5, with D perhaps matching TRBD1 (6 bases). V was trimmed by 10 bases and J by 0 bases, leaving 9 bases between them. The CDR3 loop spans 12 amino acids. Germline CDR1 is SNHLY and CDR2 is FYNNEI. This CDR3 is CATRDNQETQYF. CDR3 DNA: TGTGCCACCCGGGACAACCAAGAGACCCAGTACTTC.

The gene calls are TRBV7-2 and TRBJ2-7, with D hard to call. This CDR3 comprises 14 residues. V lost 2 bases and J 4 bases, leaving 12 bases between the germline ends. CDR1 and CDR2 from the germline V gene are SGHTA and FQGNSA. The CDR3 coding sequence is TGTGCCAGCAGCTTACGAGGTTCTGATTACGAGCAGTACTTC. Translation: CASSLRGSDYEQYF.

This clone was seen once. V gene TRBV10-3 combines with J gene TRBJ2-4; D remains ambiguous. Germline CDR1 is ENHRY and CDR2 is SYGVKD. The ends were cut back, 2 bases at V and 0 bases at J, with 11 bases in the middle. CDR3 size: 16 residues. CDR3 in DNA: TGTGCCATCAGTGAGGAGGCAGACCTAGCCAAAAACATTCAGTACTTC. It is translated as CAISEEADLAKNIQYF.

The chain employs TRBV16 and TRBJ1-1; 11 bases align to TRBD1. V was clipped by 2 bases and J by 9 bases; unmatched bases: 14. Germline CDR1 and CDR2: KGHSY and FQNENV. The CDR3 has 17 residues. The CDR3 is CASSQRTGQGAIRKAFF. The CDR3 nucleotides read TGTGCCAGCAGCCAAAGGACCGGACAGGGGGCTATAAGGAAAGCTTTCTTT.

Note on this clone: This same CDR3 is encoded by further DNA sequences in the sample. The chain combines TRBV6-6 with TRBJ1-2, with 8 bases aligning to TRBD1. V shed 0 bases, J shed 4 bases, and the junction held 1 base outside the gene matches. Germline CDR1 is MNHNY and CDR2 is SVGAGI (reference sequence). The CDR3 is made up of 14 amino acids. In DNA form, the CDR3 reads TGTGCCAGCAGTTACTCGACAGGGGCCTATGGCTACACCTTC. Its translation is CASSYSTGAYGYTF.

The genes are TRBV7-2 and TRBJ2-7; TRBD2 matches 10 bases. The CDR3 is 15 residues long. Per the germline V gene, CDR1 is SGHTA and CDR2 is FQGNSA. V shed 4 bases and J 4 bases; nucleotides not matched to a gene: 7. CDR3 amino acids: CASSSSSGSLYEQYF. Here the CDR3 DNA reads TGTGCCAGCAGCTCGTCTAGCGGGAGTTTGTACGAGCAGTACTTC.

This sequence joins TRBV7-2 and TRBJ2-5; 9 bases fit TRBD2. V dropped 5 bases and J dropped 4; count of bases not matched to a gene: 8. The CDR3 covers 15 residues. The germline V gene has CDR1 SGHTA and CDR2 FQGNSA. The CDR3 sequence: CASSGRGRAGETQYF. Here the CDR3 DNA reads TGTGCCAGCAGCGGCCGCGGGAGGGCCGGAGAGACCCAGTACTTC.